These 22 T cell receptor beta chains were all obtained from the same sample, sequenced in a study of T cell repertoires in cytomegalovirus infection. No antigen is known for these receptors. From the reads, TCRdb called clonotypes with MiXCR, one entry per CDR3 protein. Of about 110,000 distinct CDR3 sequences listed, under 45% are singletons. Here the sequenced sample was CD8+ T cells from cultured PBMCs, taken from culture after CMV antigen stimulation. Receptor source: a human donor in good health (CMV status not recorded). Some clones in this sample may be carry-over from other donors' samples.

As to this clonotype: Sequence at one end of the junction differs from germline and may be a read error. The chain combines TRBV30 with TRBJ1-1, with D possibly being TRBD1 (6 bases). Germline CDR1 reads GTSNPN; CDR2 reads SVGIG (reference sequence). This CDR3 region has 13 residues. In nucleotides, the CDR3 is TGTGCCTGGAGTAATGTTTGGGACACTGTAGCTTTCTTT. Translated, it gives CAWSNVWDTVAFF.

The chain is built from TRBV7-2 and TRBJ1-1; D ambiguous. V was clipped by 7 bases and J by 3 bases, with 12 bases between them. The CDR3 totals 13 residues. The germline V gene has CDR1 SGHTA and CDR2 FQGNSA. CDR3 bases: TGTGCCAGCACCCTAATGAGGGACACTGAAGCTTTCTTT. Amino acid sequence: CASTLMRDTEAFF. The full variable domain, with the rest looked up from reference TRBV7-2 and TRBJ1-1, is GAGVSQSPSNKVTEKGKDVELRCDPISGHTALYWYRQSLGQGLEFLIYFQGNSAPDKSGLPSDRFSAERTGGSVSTLTIQRTQQEDSAVYLCASTLMRDTEAFFGQGTRLTVV.

The rearrangement uses TRBV12-3 or TRBV12-4 and TRBJ2-1; TRBD1 matches 10 bases. Trimming removed 6 bases from V and 8 bases from J; junction bases left unmatched: 7. The CDR3 contains 14 residues. The CDR3 DNA sequence: TGTGCCAGCAGCCGACAGGGGGCTCAGGATGAGCAGTTCTTC. Translated, it gives CASSRQGAQDEQFF.

This clonotype was observed a handful of times. V gene TRBV19 combines with J gene TRBJ2-1; maybe TRBD1 (5 bases). CDR3 length: 13 residues. In germline, CDR1 is LNHDA, CDR2 SQIVND (reference sequence). V was pared by 9 bases and J by 2 bases, with 11 bases between. CDR3 sequence (DNA): TGTGCCAGGGACACGGCCACCTACAATGAGCAGTTCTTC. This encodes CARDTATYNEQFF.

This clonotype was counted a few times. The CDR3 region has the DNA TGTGCCAGCAGCTTACGGGCGGACTGGTATCAGAGCTCCTACAATGAGCAGTTCTTC. This translates into CASSLRADWYQSSYNEQFF. The chain recombines TRBV7-2 with TRBJ2-1, with a possible D match to TRBD2 (5 bases). Trimming shortened V by 2 bases and J by 0 bases, and 20 bases separated the two germline ends. The CDR3 spans 19 residues. Germline CDR1 reads SGHTA; CDR2 reads FQGNSA.

In this sample, this clonotype turned up many times. The rearrangement uses TRBV7-2 and TRBJ2-5; D remains unclear. Germline V CDR1 and CDR2: SGHTA, FQGNSA. The CDR3 contains 13 residues. V dropped 7 bases and J dropped 5 bases, with 14 bases sitting between them. CDR3 residues: CASTFDVGETQYF. The DNA for the CDR3 is TGTGCCAGCACCTTCGACGTGGGGGAGACCCAGTACTTC.

This chain links TRBV11-1 with TRBJ2-7, with D possibly being TRBD1 or TRBD2 (5 bases each). Germline CDR1 reads SGHAT; CDR2 reads FQDESV (reference sequence). Trimming pared 5 bases from V and 5 bases from J, leaving 13 bases between. This CDR3 comprises 13 residues. The CDR3 DNA reads as TGTGCCAGCAGCGCCGGGACCACTAACGAGCAGTACTTC. This gives the protein CASSAGTTNEQYF.

This chain joins TRBV6-1 and TRBJ2-7; 8 bases align to TRBD1. CDR3 length: 14 residues. Germline V gives CDR1 MNHNS, CDR2 SASEGT. After removal of 6 bases from V and 2 bases from J, the junction contained 6 bases not matched to a gene. The CDR3 DNA reads TGTGCCAGCAGAGACCCGACAGGGGCCTACGAGCAGTACTTC. Its translation is CASRDPTGAYEQYF.

This clonotype turned up a few times. CDR3 region: CASSLRIRDRVDTEAFF. The DNA for the CDR3 is TGTGCCAGCAGCTTACGGATCCGGGACAGGGTTGACACTGAAGCTTTCTTT. The chain links TRBV7-3 to TRBJ1-1, with 9 bases identical to TRBD1. Germline values: CDR1 SGHTA, CDR2 FQGTGA. V lost 2 bases and J lost 3; bases outside the gene matches: 10. The CDR3 is made up of 17 amino acids.

The chain combines TRBV12-3 or TRBV12-4 with TRBJ2-1, with 7 bases lining up with TRBD1. Trimming at V came to 6 bases and at J to 5 bases, leaving 10 bases not matched to a gene. The CDR3 runs 15 residues. Written as DNA, the CDR3 is TGTGCCAGCAGGGGATCCGGGACAGTAAACAATGAGCAGTTCTTC. Protein: CASRGSGTVNNEQFF.

This clonotype was detected a few times. The chain is built from TRBV28 and TRBJ2-7, with D possibly called TRBD1 or TRBD2 (5 bases each). This CDR3 is built from 13 residues. From germline, CDR1 is MDHEN and CDR2 SYDVKM. Trimming removed 5 bases at V and 7 bases at J, with 15 bases between. The CDR3 coding sequence is TGTGCCAGCAGTCCCGGGACCGCGTGGGAGCAGTACTTC. This gives the protein CASSPGTAWEQYF. Supplemented by reference TRBV28 and TRBJ2-7, the full variable domain reads DVKVTQSSRYLVKRTGEKVFLECVQDMDHENMFWYRQDPGLGLRLIYFSYDVKMKEKGDIPEGYSVSREKKERFSLILESASTNQTSMYLCASSPGTAWEQYFGPGTRLTVT.

The rearrangement joins TRBV4-1 to TRBJ2-1, with 9 bases that match TRBD2. V gave up 4 bases and J gave up 9 bases; unmatched junction bases: 1. The CDR3 runs 12 residues. Germline V gene sequence: CDR1 MGHRA, CDR2 YSYEKL. The CDR3 loop reads CASSPTSGEQFF. In DNA form, the CDR3 reads TGCGCCAGCAGCCCGACTAGCGGTGAGCAGTTCTTC.

V gene TRBV7-9 combines with J gene TRBJ2-5; TRBD1 might be the D (5 bases). V was cut by 7 bases and J by 3 bases, with 15 bases left in between. Germline V gene lookup returns CDR1 SEHNR and CDR2 FQNEAQ (reference sequence). The CDR3 runs 14 residues. DNA of the CDR3: TGTGCCAGCATCTTTGGGGCCGAGGAAGAGACCCAGTACTTC. The encoded protein is CASIFGAEEETQYF.

This clonotype was counted between two and nine times. V usage is TRBV7-4 and J usage is TRBJ2-1, with TRBD2 matching over 15 bases. Germline assignment: CDR1 SGHVT and CDR2 SQSDAQ. The CDR3 extends over 20 amino acids. Trimming took 5 bases from V and 3 from J; bases not matched to a gene: 14. The CDR3 protein is CASSISGLAGGSQNYNEQFF. In nucleotides, the CDR3 is TGTGCCAGCAGCATTTCGGGACTAGCGGGGGGATCCCAAAACTACAATGAGCAGTTCTTC.

V and J are TRBV6-6 and TRBJ2-7; D not resolved. CDR1 and CDR2 from the germline V gene are MNHNY and SVGAGI (reference sequence). Trimming left V 4 bases short and J 5 bases short, with 6 bases between. This CDR3 is built from 11 residues. In DNA, the CDR3 is TGTGCCAGCAGTTTCTCGAACGAGCAGTACTTC. Translated: CASSFSNEQYF.

This clonotype was picked up one time. The chain links TRBV7-4 to TRBJ2-5; D is possibly TRBD2 (5 bases). Germline V gene lookup returns CDR1 SGHVT and CDR2 SQSDAQ. V was pared by 6 bases and J by 5 bases, with 19 bases between. This CDR3 spans 15 amino acids. In DNA, the CDR3 is TGTGCCAGCAGTCTGACTCGGGGATGGGAGGAGACCCAGTACTTC. Protein product: CASSLTRGWEETQYF.

The rearrangement uses TRBV4-1 and TRBJ1-3; D perhaps matches TRBD1 (5 bases). Germline CDR1 is MGHRA and CDR2 is YSYEKL. The CDR3 consists of 17 residues. The V gene lost 0 bases and the J gene lost 4 bases, with 16 bases spanning the gap. The CDR3: CASSQDLYGGSGNTIYF. CDR3 bases: TGCGCCAGCAGCCAAGATCTCTATGGGGGGTCCGGAAACACCATATATTTT.

V usage is TRBV7-2 and J usage is TRBJ2-4; 10 nucleotides match TRBD1. V shed 4 bases, J shed 5 bases, and the junction held 5 bases outside the gene matches. CDR1 and CDR2 from the germline V gene are SGHTA and FQGNSA. CDR3 length: 15 residues. Here the CDR3 DNA reads TGTGCCAGCAGCTCACCCGGGACAGGGGAAAACATTCAGTACTTC. It codes for CASSSPGTGENIQYF.

V usage is TRBV28 and J usage is TRBJ1-2; 7 bases are a match to TRBD1. The germline CDR1 and CDR2 sequences are MDHEN and SYDVKM. The trim removed 5 bases at V and 4 bases at J, leaving 7 bases unmatched. The CDR3 spans 14 residues. The CDR3 spells CASSPRGGPYGYTF. DNA for the CDR3: TGTGCCAGCAGTCCCAGGGGGGGGCCCTATGGCTACACCTTC.

In the case of this clonotype: A much larger clonotype is one base distant, so this may be a read error. Here the CDR3 DNA reads TGTGCCAGCAGTTACGGGTCCGGACCCTCAACTAATGAAAAACTGTTTTTT. Protein sequence: CASSYGSGPSTNEKLFF. The rearrangement joins TRBV6-5 to TRBJ1-4, with D unclear. V was pared by 2 bases and J by 0 bases, with 13 bases between. Germline lookup yields CDR1 MNHEY and CDR2 SVGAGI. CDR3 length equals 17 residues.

Only a few counts were recorded for this clonotype. The chain couples TRBV7-2 to TRBJ2-7; 10 bases map to TRBD2. Germline V gives CDR1 SGHTA, CDR2 FQGNSA. The CDR3 contains 15 residues. The junction had 6 bases not matched to a gene; V was cut back by 2 bases and J by 5 bases. The CDR3 region is CASSLRSGGAHEQYF. The CDR3 DNA is TGTGCCAGCAGCTTAAGAAGCGGGGGGGCCCACGAGCAGTACTTC.

This clonotype is categorized as medium-sized. The V gene is TRBV25-1, the J gene TRBJ2-5, with D possibly matching TRBD1 (6 bases). Looked up from germline, CDR1 is MGHDK and CDR2 is SYGVNS. Trimming took 4 bases from V and 3 from J, leaving 9 bases between them. This CDR3 spans 13 amino acids. Written as DNA, the CDR3 is TGTGCCAGCAGTGGGGCAGGGGAAGAGACCCAGTACTTC. Translating gives CASSGAGEETQYF.